This entry lists 19 T cell receptor beta chains sequenced from one sample in a study of CD8+ T cells in alopecia areata. As the sequencing template, cDNA was produced by extracting RNA and reverse transcribing it. Sequencing was performed with immunoSEQ multiplex PCR; in TCRdb, only in-frame clones are kept and a portion is missing. Of more than 95,000 clones listed, 40% to 55% are singletons. Sequenced input: NKG2D-low CD8+ T cells sorted from blood. These receptors all come from a human donor with alopecia areata.

The chain employs TRBV4-3 and TRBJ2-7, with a possible D match to TRBD2 (6 bases). The CDR3 has 15 amino acids. V was pared by 0 bases and J by 2 bases, with 11 bases between. Germline V lookup: CDR1 LGHNA, CDR2 YSLEER. The chain's CDR3 is CASSQDQSGAYEQYF. CDR3 coding DNA: TGCGCCAGCAGCCAAGATCAATCGGGGGCCTACGAGCAGTACTTC.

The CDR3 protein is CAWRSYRSSYNEQFF. DNA for the CDR3: TGTGCCTGGAGAAGCTACAGGAGCTCCTACAATGAGCAGTTCTTC. The chain links TRBV30 to TRBJ2-1; the D gene is possibly TRBD1 (5 bases). This CDR3 comprises 15 residues. The V gene lost 3 bases and the J gene lost 0 bases, with 12 bases spanning the gap. Germline V CDR1 and CDR2: GTSNPN, SVGIG (reference sequence).

The chain combines TRBV29-1 with TRBJ2-7; TRBD1 might be the D (6 bases). Trimming removed 6 bases from V and 3 bases from J, with 15 bases in between. The germline V gene encodes CDR1 SQVTM and CDR2 ANQGSEA. The CDR3 consists of 13 residues. The CDR3 is CSVKTGTHYEQYF. The CDR3 DNA sequence: TGCAGCGTCAAGACCGGGACACACTACGAGCAGTACTTC.

This clone was found a few times. V and J are TRBV29-1 and TRBJ2-5, with 9 bases lining up with TRBD2. Unmatched junction bases numbered 12, after V lost 6 bases and J lost 1 base. Germline-derived CDR1 and CDR2 are SQVTM and ANQGSEA. The CDR3 sequence is 16 residues long. In DNA form, the CDR3 reads TGCAGCGTGCTGATAGCTAGCGGGATACCCCAAGAGACCCAGTACTTC. This encodes CSVLIASGIPQETQYF.

This clone showed up just a few times. The rearrangement joins TRBV25-1 to TRBJ2-7; D is perhaps TRBD1 (6 bases). The CDR3 sequence is 13 residues long. The germline V gene encodes CDR1 MGHDK and CDR2 SYGVNS. V was pared by 4 bases and J by 2 bases, with 9 bases between. CDR3 region: CASSVGATYEQYF. CDR3 DNA sequence: TGTGCCAGCAGTGTGGGGGCCACCTACGAGCAGTACTTC.

V and J are TRBV29-1 and TRBJ2-2; 10 bases fit TRBD2. This CDR3 spans 15 amino acids. Trimming took 4 bases from V and 6 from J; bases not matched to a gene: 8. Germline V CDR1 and CDR2: SQVTM, ANQGSEA. CDR3: CSVALAGERAGELFF. The DNA for the CDR3 is TGCAGCGTTGCTCTAGCGGGAGAAAGGGCCGGGGAGCTGTTTTTT.

The V call is TRBV2, the J call TRBJ1-1; the D is unclear. V lost 8 bases, J lost 8 bases, and 9 bases lay in between. This CDR3 has 10 residues. The germline CDR1 and CDR2 sequences are SNHLY and FYNNEI. The CDR3: CASLREEAFF. The CDR3, as DNA: TGTGCCAGCTTGCGGGAAGAAGCTTTCTTT. The full variable domain, rest sourced from reference TRBV2 and TRBJ1-1, is EPEVTQTPSHQVTQMGQEVILRCVPISNHLYFYWYRQILGQKVEFLVSFYNNEISEKSEIFDDQFSVERPDGSNFTLKIRSTKLEDSAMYFCASLREEAFFGQGTRLTVV.

The chain links TRBV5-1 to TRBJ1-1; D is unclear. Germline V gene lookup returns CDR1 SGHRS and CDR2 YFSETQ. V was shortened by 0 bases and J by 6 bases, with 9 bases between the two germline ends. The CDR3 is 13 amino acids. CDR3 DNA sequence: TGCGCCAGCAGCTTGGTGTCGGAGTCTGAAGCTTTCTTT. Its translation: CASSLVSESEAFF.

V gene TRBV6-8 combines with J gene TRBJ1-4; 7 bases are a match to TRBD1. This CDR3 is built from 17 residues. CDR1 is MNHGY, CDR2 SAAAGT, per germline. J was trimmed by 3 bases and V by 2 bases; bases with no gene match: 9. The CDR3 sequence: CASSYLNGDSPNEKLFF. CDR3 in DNA: TGTGCCAGCAGTTACCTGAACGGGGACAGTCCTAATGAAAAACTGTTTTTT.

V gene TRBV29-1 combines with J gene TRBJ1-4; a possible D gene is TRBD1 (5 bases). The CDR3 spans 12 residues. Germline V gene data show CDR1 as SQVTM and CDR2 as ANQGSEA. Trimming removed 7 bases from V and 6 bases from J, with 12 bases in between. The CDR3 DNA follows: TGCAGCGCAGCGGGGGGGGATGAAAAACTGTTTTTT. It translates to CSAAGGDEKLFF.

This clone was found once. The chain employs TRBV27 and TRBJ2-3; no reliable D call. Germline V gives CDR1 MNHEY, CDR2 SMNVEV (reference sequence). Between the trimmed V and J ends, which lost 3 bases and 5 bases, there was a span of 12 bases. This CDR3 is built from 14 residues. CDR3 in amino acids: CASSFPPPRDTQYF. The DNA for the CDR3 is TGTGCCAGCAGTTTCCCACCCCCCCGAGATACGCAGTATTTT.

The chain recombines TRBV9 with TRBJ2-7, with D possibly TRBD2 on 5 matching bases. Trimming removed 0 bases from V and 2 bases from J, with 12 bases in between. CDR1 and CDR2 (germline): SGDLS, YYNGEE. The CDR3 length is 15 residues. The CDR3 loop is CASSVGVSGAYEQYF. The CDR3 DNA reads TGTGCCAGCAGCGTAGGTGTCTCCGGGGCCTACGAGCAGTACTTC.

There are a few counts of this clone. The chain couples TRBV23-1 to TRBJ1-4, with no clear D. TRBV23-1 is assigned to the ORF class and has an uncertain function. Trimming removed 0 bases at V and 4 bases at J, with 9 bases between. The CDR3 extends over 15 amino acids. The chain's CDR3 is CASSQSGSSNEKLFF. The DNA for the CDR3 is TGCGCCAGCAGTCAATCGGGCAGCAGTAATGAAAAACTGTTTTTT.

This chain links TRBV30 with TRBJ2-7; possible D gene TRBD2, 6 bases. The V and J ends lost 5 bases and 3 bases respectively, with 17 bases between them. The CDR3 runs to 14 residues. Germline V gene lookup returns CDR1 GTSNPN and CDR2 SVGIG (reference sequence). CDR3 sequence reads: CAWGDSSGFYEQYF. For the CDR3, the DNA is TGTGCCTGGGGGGACTCCAGCGGGTTCTACGAGCAGTACTTC.

This clone has more than one count but fewer than ten. V and J are TRBV7-9 and TRBJ1-1; D gene unclear. The CDR3 contains 8 residues. Trimming stripped 10 bases from V and 7 bases from J, with 4 bases between. Germline V gene sequence: CDR1 SEHNR, CDR2 FQNEAQ (reference sequence). CDR3 DNA sequence: TGTGCCACCGATGAAGCTTTCTTT. It encodes CATDEAFF. The full variable domain, with the rest looked up from reference TRBV7-9 and TRBJ1-1, is DTGVSQNPRHKITKRGQNVTFRCDPISEHNRLYWYRQTLGQGPEFLTYFQNEAQLEKSRLLSDRFSAERPKGSFSTLEIQRTEQGDSAMYLCATDEAFFGQGTRLTVV.

By proportion, this clone is medium-sized. The chain couples TRBV4-3 to TRBJ2-1; 8 bases agree with TRBD2. CDR1 LGHNA and CDR2 YSLEER come from the germline V gene. The ends lost 1 base at V and 3 bases at J; junction bases unmatched: 2. The CDR3 extends over 15 amino acids. CDR3 sequence: CASSQGAGDYNEQFF. Here the CDR3 DNA reads TGCGCCAGCAGCCAAGGAGCGGGAGACTACAATGAGCAGTTCTTC.

The chain uses TRBV30 and TRBJ1-2, with D maybe TRBD1 (6 bases). V was shortened by 8 bases and J by 1 base, with 17 bases between the two germline ends. The V gene's germline CDR1 is GTSNPN and CDR2 SVGIG (reference sequence). The CDR3 is 14 amino acids. This CDR3 is CAGTQDLLNYGYTF. The CDR3 DNA follows: TGTGCCGGGACACAGGATCTCCTTAACTATGGCTACACCTTC.

This rearrangement joins TRBV7-2 to TRBJ2-3; D is unclear. CDR1 and CDR2 (germline): SGHTA, FQGNSA. CDR3 size: 14 residues. V dropped 5 bases and J dropped 2 bases, with 11 bases sitting between them. CDR3 DNA sequence: TGTGCCAGCAGCCCCCTTGGAGACACAGATACGCAGTATTTT. This gives the protein CASSPLGDTDTQYF.

A few counts support this clone. The chain links TRBV29-1 to TRBJ2-3, with TRBD1 as a possible D gene (6 bases). The V end was cut by 3 bases, the J end by 6 bases, with 16 bases between. The CDR3 sequence is 14 residues long. CDR1 is SQVTM, CDR2 ANQGSEA, per germline. CDR3 DNA sequence: TGCAGCGTTGATGAGGACAGCCAGGGTGATACGCAGTATTTT. This encodes CSVDEDSQGDTQYF.